A single sample gave rise to the 16 T cell receptor beta chains below, sequenced in a study of T cell responses to AZD1222 COVID-19 vaccine. The table came from immunoSEQ multiplex PCR; TCRdb's copy has only in-frame clones and leaves some out. Of about 93,000 clones in the sample, 88% are singletons; the top ten hold 15% to 20%. Sequenced here: peripheral blood, sampled on day 0 of AZD1222 vaccination. These receptor sequences come from an adult in good health.

The V gene is TRBV12-3 or TRBV12-4, the J gene TRBJ2-7, with TRBD1 matching 9 bases. V lost 6 bases, J lost 4 bases, and 4 bases stayed unmatched. The CDR3 spans 13 residues. CDR3 DNA: TGTGCCAGCAGACCCGGGACAGGGTACGAGCAGTACTTC. Residues: CASRPGTGYEQYF.

The chain uses TRBV4-1 and TRBJ1-2; the D gene is possibly TRBD1 (6 bases). The CDR3 is 15 amino acids. Germline-derived CDR1 and CDR2 are MGHRA and YSYEKL. V lost 0 bases, J lost 8 bases, and 16 bases lay in between. CDR3 residues: CASSQDLGASEGYTF. In nucleotides, the CDR3 is TGCGCCAGCAGCCAAGATTTGGGGGCCTCGGAGGGCTACACCTTC.

This clone was counted once. The J gene is TRBJ2-5, the V gene TRBV6-1; tentative D call: TRBD1 (6 bases). Germline CDR1 is MNHNS and CDR2 is SASEGT. CDR3 length: 15 residues. V was cut by 2 bases and J by 1 base, with 11 bases left in between. Written as DNA, the CDR3 is TGTGCCAGCAGTGAACTCAGGGGCTCCCAAGAGACCCAGTACTTC. Its translation: CASSELRGSQETQYF.

The chain uses TRBV3-1 (or the pseudogene TRBV3-2) and TRBJ1-6; D perhaps matches TRBD1 (6 bases). V was clipped by 3 bases and J by 13 bases, with 19 bases between them. CDR3 length: 15 residues. CDR1 is LGHDT and CDR2 is YNNKEL in the germline V gene (reference sequence). This chain's CDR3 is CASSQGTSGVVPLHF. CDR3 coding DNA: TGTGCCAGCAGCCAGGGGACATCGGGGGTTGTCCCCCTCCACTTT.

The chain employs TRBV19 and TRBJ2-1; 8 nucleotides match TRBD1. With 3 bases clipped from V and 6 bases from J, the junction kept 10 bases outside the gene matches. Germline CDR1 and CDR2: LNHDA and SQIVND (reference sequence). This CDR3 spans 16 amino acids. CDR3 amino acids: CASSIRRQGASNEQFF. DNA for the CDR3: TGTGCCAGTAGTATCCGAAGGCAGGGGGCGAGCAATGAGCAGTTCTTC.

This chain connects TRBV6-1 to TRBJ1-5, with D possibly matching TRBD1 (6 bases). From germline, CDR1 is MNHNS and CDR2 SASEGT. V lost 3 bases, J lost 10 bases, and 16 bases lay in between. CDR3 size: 14 residues. CDR3 nucleotide sequence: TGTGCCAGCAGTGATTGGCAGGGGATCAAACCCCAGCATTTT. Its protein is CASSDWQGIKPQHF.

This chain connects TRBV18 to TRBJ1-1, with unresolved D. Trimming cost V 6 bases and J 5 bases, with 13 bases left between them. Germline assignment: CDR1 KGHSH and CDR2 LQKENI. The CDR3 sequence is 13 residues long. The CDR3 coding sequence is TGTGCCAGCTCTACGGCACATAGGACTGAAGCTTTCTTT. Translating gives CASSTAHRTEAFF.

This clone was seen a single time. CDR3 bases: TGTGCCAGCAGCCTGGCCGGGAGGAACACTGAAGCTTTCTTT. Translation gives CASSLAGRNTEAFF. This chain uses TRBV7-3 with TRBJ1-1; D ambiguous. V lost 5 bases, J lost 1 base, and 11 bases lay in between. Germline V gene sequence: CDR1 SGHTA, CDR2 FQGTGA. CDR3 length equals 14 residues.

V gene TRBV25-1 combines with J gene TRBJ2-7; D not resolved. CDR3 length equals 14 residues. V was trimmed by 3 bases and J by 4 bases, leaving 13 bases between them. The germline V gene has CDR1 MGHDK and CDR2 SYGVNS. The CDR3 DNA is TGTGCCAGCAGTGAGTTCGCAGACCAGTACGAGCAGTACTTC. It specifies CASSEFADQYEQYF.

J is TRBJ2-1 and V is TRBV28; D possibly corresponds to TRBD2 (6 bases). The CDR3 runs 15 residues. CDR1 and CDR2 from the germline V gene are MDHEN and SYDVKM. V lost 3 bases and J 6 bases, leaving 15 bases between the germline ends. The CDR3 bases are TGTGCCAGCAGTTTCCCCTCGGGAGTCGCCAATGAGCAGTTCTTC. Protein: CASSFPSGVANEQFF.

V is TRBV7-9 and J is TRBJ1-1, with 7 bases lining up with TRBD1. Germline CDR1 and CDR2: SEHNR and FQNEAQ (reference sequence). The CDR3 has 15 residues. The V and J ends lost 5 bases and 5 bases, in that order; junction bases with no gene match: 11. The CDR3 sequence: CASSTNRGPETEAFF. CDR3 bases: TGTGCCAGCAGCACAAACAGGGGCCCCGAGACTGAAGCTTTCTTT. Filled out from reference TRBV7-9 and TRBJ1-1, the complete variable domain reads DTGVSQNPRHKITKRGQNVTFRCDPISEHNRLYWYRQTLGQGPEFLTYFQNEAQLEKSRLLSDRFSAERPKGSFSTLEIQRTEQGDSAMYLCASSTNRGPETEAFFGQGTRLTVV.

The chain is built from TRBV28 and TRBJ1-2; D unclear. The CDR3 is 14 residues long. Germline loops: CDR1 MDHEN, CDR2 SYDVKM. Trimming took 1 base from V and 2 from J, leaving 8 bases between them. The CDR3 DNA reads as TGTGCCAGCAGTTTATTGAGTCAGAACTATGGCTACACCTTC. This codes for CASSLLSQNYGYTF.

The genes are TRBV28 and TRBJ2-3, with 8 bases matching TRBD1. V lost 4 bases, J lost 3 bases, and 9 bases stayed unmatched. Germline CDR1 reads MDHEN; CDR2 reads SYDVKM. The CDR3 is made up of 16 amino acids. The CDR3 is CASSSRTGKRTDTQYF. In nucleotides, the CDR3 is TGTGCCAGCAGTTCCAGGACAGGGAAAAGGACAGATACGCAGTATTTT.

This rearrangement joins TRBV5-1 to TRBJ2-2; 9 bases align to TRBD1. This CDR3 has 17 amino acids. The V gene's germline CDR1 is SGHRS and CDR2 YFSETQ. V shed 5 bases and J 0 bases; nucleotides not matched to a gene: 8. CDR3 residues: CASRAGTGTSNTGELFF. The CDR3 nucleotides are TGCGCCAGCAGGGCCGGGACAGGGACATCGAACACCGGGGAGCTGTTTTTT.

The chain links TRBV4-1 to TRBJ1-1; D is possibly TRBD1 (5 bases). CDR3 length equals 13 residues. V shed 3 bases and J shed 6 bases, with 11 bases lying between them. From germline, CDR1 is MGHRA and CDR2 YSYEKL. Written as DNA, the CDR3 is TGCGCCAGCAGCCACCCGGGGCTCGCTGAAGCTTTCTTT. The encoded protein is CASSHPGLAEAFF.

The V gene is TRBV11-2, the J gene TRBJ2-1, with D tentatively TRBD2 (5 bases). The CDR3 runs to 14 residues. CDR1 and CDR2 from the germline V gene are SGHAT and FQNNGV. V lost 3 bases and J 7 bases, leaving 13 bases between the germline ends. The DNA for the CDR3 is TGTGCCAGCAGCTTTAATTTCGGGATGAATGAGCAGTTCTTC. This gives the protein CASSFNFGMNEQFF. Combining the CDR3 with reference TRBV11-2 and TRBJ2-1 gives the whole variable domain EAGVAQSPRYKIIEKRQSVAFWCNPISGHATLYWYQQILGQGPKLLIQFQNNGVVDDSQLPKDRFSAERLKGVDSTLKIQPAKLEDSAVYLCASSFNFGMNEQFFGPGTRLTVL.